The present TCR beta chain was sequenced within a study of blood T cell repertoires in COVID-19. Original processing notes: Cell counts per sample came from amplifying reference gene primers. Only in-frame clones appear in the TCRdb table, and some are missing; sequencing was by immunoSEQ multiplex PCR. For V, J and clone size, that table is used; D and trimming come from the DNA. The table lists 310,000 or so clones, 87% of them singletons. The CDR3 has 14 amino acids. The V and J ends lost 8 bases and 3 bases, in that order; junction bases with no gene match: 2. CDR1 and CDR2 (germline): SNHLY, FYNNEI.

V gene TRBV2 combines with J gene TRBJ2-2, with 11 bases lining up with TRBD1. The source of this sequence is a woman between 40 and 55 years old who had recovered from COVID-19. Sample: PBMCs or T cells enriched from blood (not recorded which). Written as DNA, the CDR3 is TGTGCCAGCGGGGACAGGGGGGACACCGGGGAGCTGTTTTTT. It specifies CASGDRGDTGELFF.